The following is a T cell receptor beta chain sequence with its context. The antigen remains undetermined. The data were taken from a study of T cell responses to AZD1222 COVID-19 vaccine. Broader study findings: Clonal diversity was possibly underestimated, and the donors were mostly white British, with more females.

The CDR3 length is 15 residues. Germline CDR1 and CDR2: SGHRS and YFSETQ. V was shortened by 2 bases and J by 6 bases, with 18 bases between the two germline ends. Assay used: immunoSEQ multiplex PCR; TCRdb lists only in-frame clones, some missing. The table shows around 94,000 clones, with 70% to 90% occurring only once. The TCR was taken from an adult in good health. The chain employs TRBV5-1 and TRBJ2-7; TRBD1 or TRBD2 may be the D gene (5 bases each). Source: peripheral blood, taken on day 0 of AZD1222 vaccination. This chain's CDR3 is CASSFTSGPGIEQYF. CDR3 nucleotide sequence: TGCGCCAGCAGCTTTACATCGGGACCGGGGATCGAGCAGTACTTC. Full variable domain (rest looked up from reference TRBV5-1 and TRBJ2-7): KAGVTQTPRYLIKTRGQQVTLSCSPISGHRSVSWYQQTPGQGLQFLFEYFSETQRNKGNFPGRFSGRQFSNSRSEMNVSTLELGDSALYLCASSFTSGPGIEQYFGPGTRLTVT.